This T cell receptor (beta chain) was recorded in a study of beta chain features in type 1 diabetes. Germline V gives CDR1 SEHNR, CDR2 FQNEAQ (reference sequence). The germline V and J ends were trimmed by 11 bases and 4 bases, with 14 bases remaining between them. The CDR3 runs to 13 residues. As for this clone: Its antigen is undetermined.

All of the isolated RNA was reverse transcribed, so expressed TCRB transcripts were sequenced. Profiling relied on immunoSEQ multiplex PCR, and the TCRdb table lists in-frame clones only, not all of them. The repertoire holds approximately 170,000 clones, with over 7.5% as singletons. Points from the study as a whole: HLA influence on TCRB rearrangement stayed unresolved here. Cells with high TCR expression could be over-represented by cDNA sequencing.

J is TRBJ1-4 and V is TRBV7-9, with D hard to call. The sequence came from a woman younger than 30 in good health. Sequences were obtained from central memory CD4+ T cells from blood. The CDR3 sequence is CACTRGDNEKLFF. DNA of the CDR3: TGTGCCTGCACCCGCGGAGATAATGAAAAACTGTTTTTT.